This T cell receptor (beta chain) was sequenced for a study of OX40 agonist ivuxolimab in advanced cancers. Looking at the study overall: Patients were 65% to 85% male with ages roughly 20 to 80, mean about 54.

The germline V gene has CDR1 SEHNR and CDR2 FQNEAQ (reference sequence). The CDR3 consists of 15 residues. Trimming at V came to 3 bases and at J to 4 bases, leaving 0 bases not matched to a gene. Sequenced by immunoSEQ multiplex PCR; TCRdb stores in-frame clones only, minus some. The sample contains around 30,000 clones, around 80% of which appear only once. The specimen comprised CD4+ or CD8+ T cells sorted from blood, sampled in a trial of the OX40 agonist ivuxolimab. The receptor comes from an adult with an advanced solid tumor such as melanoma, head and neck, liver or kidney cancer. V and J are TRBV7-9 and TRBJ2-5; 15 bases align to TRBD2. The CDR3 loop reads CASSLGLAGGETQYF. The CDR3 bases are TGTGCCAGCAGCTTGGGACTAGCGGGAGGAGAGACCCAGTACTTC. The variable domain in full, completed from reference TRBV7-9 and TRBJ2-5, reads DTGVSQNPRHKITKRGQNVTFRCDPISEHNRLYWYRQTLGQGPEFLTYFQNEAQLEKSRLLSDRFSAERPKGSFSTLEIQRTEQGDSAMYLCASSLGLAGGETQYFGPGTRLLVL.